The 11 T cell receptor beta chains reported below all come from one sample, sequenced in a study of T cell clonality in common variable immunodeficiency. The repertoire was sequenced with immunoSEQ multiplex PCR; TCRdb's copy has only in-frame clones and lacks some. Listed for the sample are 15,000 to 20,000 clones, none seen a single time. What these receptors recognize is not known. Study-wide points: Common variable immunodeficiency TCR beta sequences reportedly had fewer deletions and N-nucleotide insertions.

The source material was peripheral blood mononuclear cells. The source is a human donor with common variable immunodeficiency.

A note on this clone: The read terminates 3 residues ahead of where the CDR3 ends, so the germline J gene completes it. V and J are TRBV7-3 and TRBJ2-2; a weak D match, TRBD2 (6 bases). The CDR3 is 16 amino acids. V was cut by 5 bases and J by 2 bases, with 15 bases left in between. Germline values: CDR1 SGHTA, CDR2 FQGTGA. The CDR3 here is CASSPGVAVNTGELFF. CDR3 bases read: TGTGCCAGCAGCCCCGGGGTAGCGGTTAACACCGGGGAG.

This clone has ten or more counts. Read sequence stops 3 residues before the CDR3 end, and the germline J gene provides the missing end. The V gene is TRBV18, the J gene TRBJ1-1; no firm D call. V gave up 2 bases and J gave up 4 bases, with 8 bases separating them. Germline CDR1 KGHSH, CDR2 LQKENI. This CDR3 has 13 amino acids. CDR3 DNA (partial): TGTGCCAGCTCACCATTGCGGGGCACTGAA. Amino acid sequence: CASSPLRGTE. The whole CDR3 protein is CASSPLRGTEAFF.

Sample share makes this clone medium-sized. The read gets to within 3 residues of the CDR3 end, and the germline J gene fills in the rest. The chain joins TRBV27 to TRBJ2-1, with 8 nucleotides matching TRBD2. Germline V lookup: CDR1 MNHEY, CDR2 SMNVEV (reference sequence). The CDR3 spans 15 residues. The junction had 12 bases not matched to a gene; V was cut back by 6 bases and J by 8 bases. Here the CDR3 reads CASRLSGGTSYEQFF. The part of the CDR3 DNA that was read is TGTGCCAGCAGGCTGAGCGGGGGAACATCTTATGAG.

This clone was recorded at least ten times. The CDR3 sequence is CASSGGTSLDTQYF. CDR3 DNA (partial): TGTGCCAGCAGCGGCGGGACTAGCCTTGATACG. The chain combines TRBV7-9 with TRBJ2-3, with TRBD2 matching 9 bases. The read terminates 3 residues before the CDR3 end, so the remaining end is supplied by the germline J gene. Trimming cost V 5 bases and J 6 bases; bases outside gene matches: 6. The CDR3 is made up of 14 amino acids. Germline values: CDR1 SEHNR, CDR2 FQNEAQ (reference sequence).

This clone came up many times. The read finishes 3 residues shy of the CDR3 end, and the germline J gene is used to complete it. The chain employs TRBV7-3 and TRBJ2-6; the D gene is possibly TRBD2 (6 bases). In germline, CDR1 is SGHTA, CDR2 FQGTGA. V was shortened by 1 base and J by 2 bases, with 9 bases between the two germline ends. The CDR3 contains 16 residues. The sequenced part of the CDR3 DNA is TGTGCCAGCAGCTTAAGCGGAGGGGCTGGGGCCAACGTC. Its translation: CASSLSGGAGANV. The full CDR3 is CASSLSGGAGANVLTF.

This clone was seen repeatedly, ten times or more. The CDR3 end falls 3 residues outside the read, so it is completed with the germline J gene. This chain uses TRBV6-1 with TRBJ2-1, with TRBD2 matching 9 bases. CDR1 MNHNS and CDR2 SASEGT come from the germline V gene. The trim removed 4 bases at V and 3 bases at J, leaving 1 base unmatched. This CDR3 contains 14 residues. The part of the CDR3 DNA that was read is TGTGCCAGCAGTGCACTAGCGGGCTACAATGAG. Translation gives CASSALAGYNE. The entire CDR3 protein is CASSALAGYNEQFF.

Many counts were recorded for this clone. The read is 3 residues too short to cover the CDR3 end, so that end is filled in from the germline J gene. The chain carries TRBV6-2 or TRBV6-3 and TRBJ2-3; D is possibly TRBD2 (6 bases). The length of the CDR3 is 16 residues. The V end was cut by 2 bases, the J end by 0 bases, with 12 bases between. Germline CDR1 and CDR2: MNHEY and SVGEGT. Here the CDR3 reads CASSYPGEASTDTQYF. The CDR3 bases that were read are TGTGCCAGCAGTTACCCGGGGGAGGCTAGCACAGATACG.

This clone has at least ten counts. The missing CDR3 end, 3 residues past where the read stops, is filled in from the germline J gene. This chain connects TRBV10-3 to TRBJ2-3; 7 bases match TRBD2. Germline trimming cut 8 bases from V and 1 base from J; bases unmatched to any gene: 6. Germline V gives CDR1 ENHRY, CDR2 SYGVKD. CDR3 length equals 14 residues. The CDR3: CAIAMGGGTDTQYF. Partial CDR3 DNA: TGTGCCATCGCGATGGGGGGGGGCACAGATACG.

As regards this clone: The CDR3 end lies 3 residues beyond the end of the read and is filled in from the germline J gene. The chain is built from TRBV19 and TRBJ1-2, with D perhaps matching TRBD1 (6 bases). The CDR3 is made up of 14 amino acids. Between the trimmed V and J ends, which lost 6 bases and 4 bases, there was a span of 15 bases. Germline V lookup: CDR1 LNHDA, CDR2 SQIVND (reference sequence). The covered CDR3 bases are TGTGCCAGTAGCGTTCTTGACAGGTCCTATGGC. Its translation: CASSVLDRSYG. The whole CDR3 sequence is CASSVLDRSYGYTF.

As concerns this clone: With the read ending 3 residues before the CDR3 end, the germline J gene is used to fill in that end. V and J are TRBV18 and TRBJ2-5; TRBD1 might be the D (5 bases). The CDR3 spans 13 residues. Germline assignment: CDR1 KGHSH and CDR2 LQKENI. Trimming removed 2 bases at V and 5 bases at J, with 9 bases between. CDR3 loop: CASSPSGLETQYF. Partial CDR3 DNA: TGTGCCAGCTCACCATCAGGGTTGGAGACC.

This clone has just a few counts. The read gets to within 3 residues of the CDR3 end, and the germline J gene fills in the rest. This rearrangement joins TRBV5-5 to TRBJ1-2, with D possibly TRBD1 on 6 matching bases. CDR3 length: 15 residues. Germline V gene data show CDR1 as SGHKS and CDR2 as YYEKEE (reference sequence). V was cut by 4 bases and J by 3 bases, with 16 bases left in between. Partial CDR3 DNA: TGTGCCAGCAGCCCGGAGGGGGGGCACGACTATGGC. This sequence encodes CASSPEGGHDYG. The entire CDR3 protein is CASSPEGGHDYGYTF.